These 26 T cell receptor beta chains share one sample of origin, sequenced in a study of monozygotic twins with cystic fibrosis. Sequencing used immunoSEQ multiplex PCR; TCRdb keeps in-frame clones, though not all of them. The sample has approximately 13,000 clones, 80% to 95% seen once; the top ten hold 9.3%. The source material was blood. The receptors originated from a girl aged 2 to 10 with cystic fibrosis.

The chain links TRBV6-5 to TRBJ1-1, with D hard to call. This CDR3 is built from 13 residues. CDR1 is MNHEY and CDR2 is SVGAGI in the germline V gene. Trimming left V 2 bases short and J 1 base short, with 5 bases between. As DNA, the CDR3 is TGTGCCAGCAGTTACGGGCAGAACACTGAAGCTTTCTTT. This gives the protein CASSYGQNTEAFF.

V gene TRBV29-1 combines with J gene TRBJ2-7; D gene ambiguous. The CDR3 sequence is 13 residues long. Germline V lookup: CDR1 SQVTM, CDR2 ANQGSEA. Trimming took 5 bases from V and 2 from J, leaving 13 bases between them. The CDR3: CSVPTLPPYEQYF. CDR3 bases: TGCAGCGTTCCGACTCTACCGCCCTACGAGCAGTACTTC.

V and J are TRBV18 and TRBJ2-7, with 10 bases lining up with TRBD2. CDR1 is KGHSH, CDR2 LQKENI, per germline. V was pared by 3 bases and J by 3 bases, with 14 bases of the junction left unmatched. The CDR3 length is 18 residues. CDR3 residues: CASSPTPRVAGGLYEQYF. The CDR3 DNA sequence: TGTGCCAGCTCACCCACCCCCCGGGTAGCGGGAGGCCTCTACGAGCAGTACTTC.

The chain employs TRBV27 and TRBJ2-3, with no clear D. Germline CDR1 and CDR2: MNHEY and SMNVEV (reference sequence). V was cut by 1 base and J by 1 base, with 6 bases left in between. This CDR3 has 14 residues. CDR3 sequence: CASSLLGGTDTQYF. CDR3 coding DNA: TGTGCCAGCAGTTTATTGGGTGGCACAGATACGCAGTATTTT.

V gene TRBV9 combines with J gene TRBJ1-1, with no clear D. Trimming removed 3 bases from V and 1 base from J, with 7 bases in between. The CDR3 sequence is 13 residues long. Germline V gives CDR1 SGDLS, CDR2 YYNGEE. CDR3 in DNA: TGTGCCAGCAGCGGAGAGGAGAACACTGAAGCTTTCTTT. Translated: CASSGEENTEAFF. The full variable domain, completed using reference TRBV9 and TRBJ1-1, is DSGVTQTPKHLITATGQRVTLRCSPRSGDLSVYWYQQSLDQGLQFLIQYYNGEERAKGNILERFSAQQFPDLHSELNLSSLELGDSALYFCASSGEENTEAFFGQGTRLTVV.

This clone was seen a single time. The chain joins TRBV19 to TRBJ2-5; 12 bases align to TRBD1. CDR3 length: 16 residues. V shed 5 bases and J 8 bases; nucleotides not matched to a gene: 12. The germline V gene has CDR1 LNHDA and CDR2 SQIVND (reference sequence). Here the CDR3 reads CASSGTGGRVRETQYF. As DNA, the CDR3 is TGTGCCAGTAGTGGGACAGGGGGCCGAGTGAGGGAAACCCAGTACTTC.

The chain has TRBV11-2 and TRBJ1-1, with D possibly being TRBD1 (6 bases). The CDR3 consists of 16 residues. Trimming pared 1 base from V and 3 bases from J, leaving 15 bases between. The germline V gene encodes CDR1 SGHAT and CDR2 FQNNGV. The CDR3 loop is CASSLVQGLRYTEAFF. Written as DNA, the CDR3 is TGTGCCAGCAGCTTAGTGCAGGGGCTTCGGTACACTGAAGCTTTCTTT.

The V call is TRBV28, the J call TRBJ1-3, with D unclear. The CDR3 length is 15 residues. Trimming removed 2 bases at V and 0 bases at J, with 8 bases between. CDR1 and CDR2 (germline): MDHEN, SYDVKM. The CDR3 coding sequence is TGTGCCAGCAGTTTACACCAGAGCTCTGGAAACACCATATATTTT. Its protein product is CASSLHQSSGNTIYF.

This rearrangement joins TRBV5-6 to TRBJ2-5; D may be TRBD1 or TRBD2 (5 bases each). The V gene's germline CDR1 is SGHDT and CDR2 YYEEEE. V lost 0 bases, J lost 2 bases, and 11 bases lay in between. CDR3 length: 15 residues. The CDR3: CASSLGGRIQETQYF. Here the CDR3 DNA reads TGTGCCAGCAGCTTGGGGGGACGAATTCAAGAGACCCAGTACTTC.

The genes are TRBV2 and TRBJ1-4, with D possibly being TRBD1 (5 bases). CDR1 and CDR2 from the germline V gene are SNHLY and FYNNEI. The V gene lost 5 bases and the J gene lost 7 bases, with 14 bases spanning the gap. The length of the CDR3 is 14 residues. The CDR3 nucleotides read TGTGCCAGCAGTACCGGGACGGAGAGTGAAAAACTGTTTTTT. Translation: CASSTGTESEKLFF.

The rearrangement uses TRBV18 and TRBJ1-1, with D tentatively TRBD1 (6 bases). The CDR3 has 16 residues. V was trimmed by 5 bases and J by 1 base, leaving 17 bases between them. Per the germline V gene, CDR1 is KGHSH and CDR2 is LQKENI. CDR3 nucleotides: TGTGCCAGCTCATTCGGACAGCCAGGGGCGAACACTGAAGCTTTCTTT. This sequence encodes CASSFGQPGANTEAFF.

V gene TRBV11-2 combines with J gene TRBJ1-2; no reliable D call. This CDR3 region has 14 residues. Germline-derived CDR1 and CDR2 are SGHAT and FQNNGV. V lost 5 bases, J lost 8 bases, and 18 bases lay in between. CDR3 residues: CASSPTRVGEGYTF. The CDR3, as DNA: TGTGCCAGCAGCCCCACCCGAGTCGGGGAAGGCTACACCTTC.

This chain connects TRBV11-3 to TRBJ2-7; 14 bases are shared with TRBD2. V shed 4 bases, J shed 3 bases, and the junction held 8 bases outside the gene matches. Looked up from germline, CDR1 is SGHNT and CDR2 is YENEEA. The CDR3 runs 17 residues. The CDR3 reads CASSSQRGTSGSYEQYF. The CDR3 region has the DNA TGTGCCAGCAGCTCCCAAAGGGGGACTAGCGGGAGCTACGAGCAGTACTTC.

V gene TRBV27 combines with J gene TRBJ2-7; perhaps TRBD2 as D (5 bases). The CDR3 contains 14 residues. Deletions cut 7 bases from V and 5 bases from J, with 18 bases between. Looked up from germline, CDR1 is MNHEY and CDR2 is SMNVEV (reference sequence). The CDR3 loop is CASTQRVGFHEQYF. The CDR3 DNA is TGTGCCAGCACCCAGAGGGTGGGGTTCCACGAGCAGTACTTC.

The V call is TRBV13, the J call TRBJ2-7; 8 nucleotides line up with TRBD1. The germline CDR1 and CDR2 sequences are PRHDT and FYEKMQ (reference sequence). Trimming removed 5 bases from V and 5 bases from J; junction bases left unmatched: 11. This CDR3 comprises 15 residues. This chain's CDR3 is CASSPSLDRGHEQYF. The CDR3 DNA reads as TGTGCCAGCAGCCCGAGCCTTGACAGGGGCCACGAGCAGTACTTC.

V gene TRBV7-9 combines with J gene TRBJ1-2; D gene unclear. Germline lookup yields CDR1 SEHNR and CDR2 FQNEAQ (reference sequence). The CDR3 contains 13 residues. V lost 3 bases, J lost 5 bases, and 10 bases lay in between. The CDR3 sequence is CASSFGDDYGYTF. CDR3 nucleotide sequence: TGTGCCAGCAGCTTTGGGGATGATTATGGCTACACCTTC.

The CDR3 DNA follows: TGCAGCGTTGTGCTTCGGATCTTACAGACTGAAGCTTTCTTT. This gives the protein CSVVLRILQTEAFF. The rearrangement joins TRBV29-1 to TRBJ1-1; D is unresolved. Germline lookup yields CDR1 SQVTM and CDR2 ANQGSEA. The CDR3 is 14 residues long. V was clipped by 4 bases and J by 5 bases, with 17 bases between them.

The rearrangement uses TRBV28 and TRBJ2-3; 10 bases align to TRBD2. Germline trimming cut 5 bases from V and 4 bases from J; bases unmatched to any gene: 3. This CDR3 is 14 amino acids long. Per the germline V gene, CDR1 is MDHEN and CDR2 is SYDVKM. This chain's CDR3 is CASSLAGVADTQYF. CDR3 sequence (DNA): TGTGCCAGCAGTCTAGCGGGAGTCGCAGATACGCAGTATTTT.

The chain couples TRBV30 to TRBJ2-7; the match to TRBD1 covers 9 bases. Germline lookup yields CDR1 GTSNPN and CDR2 SVGIG (reference sequence). V shed 4 bases, J shed 5 bases, and the junction held 3 bases outside the gene matches. This CDR3 contains 12 residues. The CDR3 bases are TGTGCCTGGAAGGACAGGGGCCACGAGCAGTACTTC. As protein: CAWKDRGHEQYF.

A single count supports this clone. V usage is TRBV7-2 and J usage is TRBJ1-5; D may be TRBD1 (5 bases). Germline V gives CDR1 SGHTA, CDR2 FQGNSA. CDR3 length equals 14 residues. V was trimmed by 6 bases and J by 0 bases, leaving 9 bases between them. For the CDR3, the DNA is TGTGCCAGCAGGGAGGGGTATAGCAATCAGCCCCAGCATTTT. Protein product: CASREGYSNQPQHF.

The chain is built from TRBV5-4 and TRBJ1-3; D possibly corresponds to TRBD1 (5 bases). The CDR3 loop spans 15 amino acids. Germline lookup yields CDR1 SGHNT and CDR2 YYREEE (reference sequence). The V and J ends lost 4 bases and 4 bases respectively, with 15 bases between them. CDR3 DNA sequence: TGTGCCAGCAGCCCCCACACCTCAGGGGGAAACACCATATATTTT. It yields the protein CASSPHTSGGNTIYF.

This clone was detected once. V usage is TRBV28 and J usage is TRBJ2-6; 8 bases line up with TRBD1. This CDR3 region has 15 residues. V lost 8 bases and J lost 1; bases outside the gene matches: 4. CDR1 and CDR2 from the germline V gene are MDHEN and SYDVKM. The CDR3 loop is CASVTGGSGANVLTF. Here the CDR3 DNA reads TGTGCCAGCGTTACAGGGGGTTCTGGGGCCAACGTCCTGACTTTC.

The J gene is TRBJ2-1, the V gene TRBV5-1; D not certain. V was cut by 0 bases and J by 10 bases, with 11 bases left in between. The CDR3 length is 13 residues. Germline V gives CDR1 SGHRS, CDR2 YFSETQ. CDR3 amino acids: CASSLGLAAEQFF. The CDR3 nucleotides are TGCGCCAGCAGCTTGGGCTTGGCGGCAGAGCAGTTCTTC.

The chain is built from TRBV7-2 and TRBJ2-7; 11 bases line up with TRBD2. The junction had 6 bases not matched to a gene; V was cut back by 5 bases and J by 6 bases. CDR1 and CDR2 from the germline V gene are SGHTA and FQGNSA. The length of the CDR3 is 14 residues. CDR3 DNA: TGTGCCAGCAGCCGCGGGACTAGCGGTGGCGAGCAGTACTTC. Translated, it gives CASSRGTSGGEQYF.

The chain employs TRBV28 and TRBJ1-5; D is unclear. The CDR3 spans 13 residues. Per the germline V gene, CDR1 is MDHEN and CDR2 is SYDVKM. Deletions cut 3 bases from V and 11 bases from J, with 14 bases between. The DNA for the CDR3 is TGTGCCAGCAGTTTCAATGTCCCAAGGTCCCAGCATTTT. Its translation: CASSFNVPRSQHF.

The J gene is TRBJ2-5, the V gene TRBV4-2, with D unresolved. V was trimmed by 0 bases and J by 5 bases, leaving 16 bases between them. Per the germline V gene, CDR1 is LGHNA and CDR2 is YNFKEQ. This CDR3 has 16 amino acids. The chain's CDR3 is CASSQDHPPGSETQYF. The CDR3 nucleotides are TGTGCCAGCAGCCAAGATCATCCGCCGGGTTCCGAGACCCAGTACTTC.